The 26 T cell receptor beta chains reported below all come from one sample, sequenced in a study of T cell responses to AZD1222 COVID-19 vaccine. The table came from immunoSEQ multiplex PCR; TCRdb's copy has only in-frame clones and leaves some out. Of about 100,000 clones listed, approximately 90% are singletons. Sequenced here: peripheral blood, sampled on day 0 of AZD1222 vaccination. The receptors shown here come from an adult in good health.

The rearrangement links TRBV18 to TRBJ1-1, with 7 bases that match TRBD1. V lost 6 bases to trimming and J lost 4 bases; unmatched junction nucleotides: 5. The CDR3 consists of 13 residues. CDR1 and CDR2 from the germline V gene are KGHSH and LQKENI. The CDR3 coding sequence is TGTGCCAGCTCTCCTACAGGGGCCACTGAAGCTTTCTTT. Amino acid sequence: CASSPTGATEAFF.

The chain uses TRBV3-1 (or the pseudogene TRBV3-2) and TRBJ2-4; no reliable D call. Trimming shortened V by 1 base and J by 7 bases, and 14 bases separated the two germline ends. This CDR3 has 15 residues. Germline V gene sequence: CDR1 LGHDT, CDR2 YNNKEL (reference sequence). The CDR3 reads CASSQGVRLGNIQYF. CDR3 bases: TGTGCCAGCAGCCAAGGAGTGAGGCTGGGGAACATTCAGTACTTC.

The table lists this clone with a few counts. The chain combines TRBV7-9 with TRBJ2-1; D remains unclear. Trimming cost V 1 base and J 4 bases, with 11 bases left between them. Germline V CDR1 and CDR2: SEHNR, FQNEAQ (reference sequence). This CDR3 contains 15 residues. The CDR3 is CASSLGSPIYNEQFF. In nucleotides, the CDR3 is TGTGCCAGCAGCTTAGGCAGTCCTATATACAATGAGCAGTTCTTC. The full variable domain, in which reference TRBV7-9 and TRBJ2-1 provide the parts outside the CDR3, is DTGVSQNPRHKITKRGQNVTFRCDPISEHNRLYWYRQTLGQGPEFLTYFQNEAQLEKSRLLSDRFSAERPKGSFSTLEIQRTEQGDSAMYLCASSLGSPIYNEQFFGPGTRLTVL.

V gene TRBV7-9 combines with J gene TRBJ2-5; D is perhaps TRBD1 (6 bases). V lost 0 bases and J lost 5, with 16 bases in between. Germline V gives CDR1 SEHNR, CDR2 FQNEAQ (reference sequence). The CDR3 sequence is 16 residues long. Here the CDR3 reads CASSLAQGSTGETQYF. The CDR3 DNA is TGTGCCAGCAGCTTAGCGCAGGGGTCCACGGGGGAGACCCAGTACTTC.

V is TRBV30 and J is TRBJ1-2, with D unresolved. CDR1 GTSNPN and CDR2 SVGIG come from the germline V gene (reference sequence). This CDR3 spans 11 amino acids. V lost 1 base to trimming and J lost 2 bases, with 2 bases between them. CDR3 region: CAWSENYGYTF. The CDR3 coding sequence is TGTGCCTGGAGTGAGAACTATGGCTACACCTTC.

Regarding this clone: One end of the junction is discordant with germline, which a read error may explain. The chain joins TRBV7-7 to TRBJ1-3, with D unresolved. Germline V CDR1 and CDR2: SSHAT, FNYEAQ (reference sequence). The CDR3 runs 17 residues. CDR3 coding DNA: TGTGCTAGCAGCTTAGAAGGAGGGCGAAACCCTCGGGACACCATATATTTT. Encoded protein: CASSLEGGRNPRDTIYF.

V is TRBV7-3 and J is TRBJ1-1; 9 nucleotides match TRBD1. Germline CDR1 is SGHTA and CDR2 is FQGTGA. Losses at the gene ends were 5 bases for V and 1 base for J; bases not matched to a gene: 2. CDR3 length equals 14 residues. CDR3 DNA: TGTGCCAGCAGCGCGGGACAGGGGAACACTGAAGCTTTCTTT. Its translation: CASSAGQGNTEAFF.

This rearrangement joins TRBV7-9 to TRBJ1-1; D ambiguous. This CDR3 contains 12 residues. Trimming removed 6 bases from V and 0 bases from J, with 5 bases in between. In germline, CDR1 is SEHNR, CDR2 FQNEAQ (reference sequence). CDR3 loop: CASRIMNTEAFF. The CDR3, as DNA: TGTGCCAGCAGGATCATGAACACTGAAGCTTTCTTT.

The chain employs TRBV18 and TRBJ1-4; D unresolved. V dropped 2 bases and J dropped 7 bases, with 8 bases sitting between them. Germline V CDR1 and CDR2: KGHSH, LQKENI. This CDR3 contains 13 residues. CDR3 in amino acids: CASSPGQVEKLFF. The CDR3 DNA reads as TGTGCCAGCTCACCAGGGCAGGTTGAAAAACTGTTTTTT.

This clone was found a few times. The chain recombines TRBV5-6 with TRBJ2-1, with TRBD2 matching over 11 bases. The CDR3 sequence is 16 residues long. The trim removed 1 base at V and 7 bases at J, leaving 7 bases unmatched. Per the germline V gene, CDR1 is SGHDT and CDR2 is YYEEEE. CDR3 coding DNA: TGTGCCAGCAGCTTGTTCCAGTCTAGCGGGGGGAATGAGCAGTTCTTC. Its protein is CASSLFQSSGGNEQFF.

This chain joins TRBV6-5 and TRBJ2-3; D not resolved. Germline CDR1 is MNHEY and CDR2 is SVGAGI. The V gene lost 6 bases and the J gene lost 5 bases, with 6 bases spanning the gap. This CDR3 has 11 residues. This CDR3 is CASRSRDTQYF. DNA for the CDR3: TGTGCCAGCAGAAGTCGAGATACGCAGTATTTT.

The V gene is TRBV6-5, the J gene TRBJ1-5; TRBD1 might be the D (6 bases). Trimming took off 6 bases at V and 6 bases at J, with 15 bases between the two ends. This CDR3 has 14 amino acids. CDR1 is MNHEY and CDR2 is SVGAGI in the germline V gene. The CDR3 here is CASSTDSLGQPQHF. CDR3 DNA: TGTGCCAGCAGCACGGACAGCTTGGGTCAGCCCCAGCATTTT.

The chain combines TRBV30 with TRBJ2-5; tentative D call: TRBD2 (6 bases). The ends were cut back, 7 bases at V and 4 bases at J, with 16 bases in the middle. Germline CDR1 GTSNPN, CDR2 SVGIG (reference sequence). CDR3 length equals 13 residues. The chain's CDR3 is CALAREYGETQYF. As DNA, the CDR3 is TGTGCCTTAGCCCGGGAGTATGGAGAGACCCAGTACTTC.

This clone was picked up one time. The chain joins TRBV27 to TRBJ1-6; D might be TRBD1 (5 bases). Trimming removed 5 bases from V and 6 bases from J, with 14 bases in between. Per germline, CDR1 MNHEY and CDR2 SMNVEV (reference sequence). The CDR3 has 15 amino acids. DNA for the CDR3: TGTGCCAGCAGTCCCCGCGGGGGTCTTAATTCACCCCTCCACTTT. Its protein is CASSPRGGLNSPLHF.

V and J are TRBV6-2 or TRBV6-3 and TRBJ2-5; D uncertain. There are 17 residues in the CDR3. Germline CDR1 MNHEY, CDR2 SVGEGT. V was shortened by 2 bases and J by 1 base, with 17 bases between the two germline ends. CDR3 in amino acids: CASSYQFPGELQETQYF. The CDR3 bases are TGTGCCAGCAGTTACCAGTTCCCAGGTGAACTCCAAGAGACCCAGTACTTC.

The rearrangement uses TRBV30 and TRBJ2-1; TRBD2 might be the D (5 bases). This CDR3 spans 14 amino acids. Trimming took 7 bases from V and 2 from J, leaving 15 bases between them. CDR1 is GTSNPN and CDR2 is SVGIG in the germline V gene (reference sequence). CDR3 loop: CAYTTREPYNEQFF. DNA for the CDR3: TGTGCCTACACTACTAGAGAACCCTACAATGAGCAGTTCTTC.

This clone appeared a single time. The rearrangement joins TRBV11-2 to TRBJ2-1; D is undetermined. Germline V gene sequence: CDR1 SGHAT, CDR2 FQNNGV. CDR3 length equals 17 residues. V was clipped by 2 bases and J by 1 base, with 15 bases between them. The CDR3 sequence: CASSLMGSFHSYNEQFF. For the CDR3, the DNA is TGTGCCAGCAGCTTAATGGGGTCTTTTCATTCCTACAATGAGCAGTTCTTC.

This chain links TRBV5-6 with TRBJ2-2, with no clear D. This CDR3 has 12 amino acids. The germline CDR1 and CDR2 sequences are SGHDT and YYEEEE. Trimming pared 4 bases from V and 1 base from J, leaving 2 bases between. Here the CDR3 reads CASSQNTGELFF. As DNA, the CDR3 is TGTGCCAGCAGCCAGAACACCGGGGAGCTGTTTTTT.

CDR3 bases: TGTGCCAGCACCCTAACAGGGGCCCGAAACACCGGGGAGCTGTTTTTT. Translation gives CASTLTGARNTGELFF. The V gene is TRBV7-2, the J gene TRBJ2-2; TRBD1 aligns across 7 bases. There are 16 residues in the CDR3. Looked up from germline, CDR1 is SGHTA and CDR2 is FQGNSA. V lost 7 bases and J lost 2; bases outside the gene matches: 10.

The chain has TRBV5-4 and TRBJ2-3; D is perhaps TRBD1 (6 bases). Per germline, CDR1 SGHNT and CDR2 YYREEE (reference sequence). The V end was cut by 0 bases, the J end by 6 bases, with 8 bases between. The CDR3 contains 13 residues. In DNA, the CDR3 is TGTGCCAGCAGCTTGGGGCAGGGGGATACGCAGTATTTT. It encodes CASSLGQGDTQYF.

The chain is built from TRBV14 and TRBJ2-1; D is perhaps TRBD2 (6 bases). CDR1 and CDR2 from the germline V gene are SGHDN and FVKESK. V was pared by 4 bases and J by 5 bases, with 18 bases between. There are 16 residues in the CDR3. CDR3 in amino acids: CASSPPLARFHNEQFF. CDR3 DNA: TGTGCCAGCAGCCCCCCACTAGCAAGGTTCCACAATGAGCAGTTCTTC.

The chain recombines TRBV7-2 with TRBJ1-6; 8 positions agree with TRBD1. The CDR3 extends over 15 amino acids. Unmatched junction bases numbered 12, after V lost 4 bases and J lost 13 bases. Per germline, CDR1 SGHTA and CDR2 FQGNSA. The CDR3 is CASSSLGQGLTPLHF. In DNA form, the CDR3 reads TGTGCCAGCAGCTCCCTAGGACAGGGTTTAACGCCCCTCCACTTT.

The rearrangement uses TRBV2 and TRBJ1-1; 7 bases align to TRBD1. CDR3 size: 14 residues. Germline CDR1 SNHLY, CDR2 FYNNEI. Trimming cost V 6 bases and J 2 bases; bases outside gene matches: 6. The CDR3 here is CASSWGQLNTEAFF. In DNA, the CDR3 is TGTGCCAGCAGCTGGGGACAGTTAAACACTGAAGCTTTCTTT.

Here the CDR3 DNA reads TGTGCCAGCATACGGACGGGAACCTACGAGCAGTACTTC. Translation: CASIRTGTYEQYF. The J gene is TRBJ2-7, the V gene TRBV2, with D possibly matching TRBD2 (5 bases). With 7 bases removed from V and 2 bases from J, the gap between germline ends came to 12 bases. CDR3 length: 13 residues. Germline CDR1 is SNHLY and CDR2 is FYNNEI.

V gene TRBV4-3 combines with J gene TRBJ2-1; 11 nucleotides agree with TRBD2. Germline V gene data show CDR1 as LGHNA and CDR2 as YSLEER. CDR3 length equals 16 residues. V was pared by 4 bases and J by 7 bases, with 9 bases of the junction left unmatched. The CDR3 loop reads CASSPFLAGGRNEQFF. CDR3 nucleotides: TGCGCCAGCAGCCCCTTTCTAGCGGGGGGCCGGAATGAGCAGTTCTTC.

The chain carries TRBV7-9 and TRBJ1-3; TRBD1 might be the D (6 bases). V lost 4 bases and J 0 bases, leaving 10 bases between the germline ends. The CDR3 runs 15 residues. CDR1 is SEHNR and CDR2 is FQNEAQ in the germline V gene (reference sequence). DNA of the CDR3: TGTGCCAGCAGCTCTACAGGGATCTCTGGAAACACCATATATTTT. It specifies CASSSTGISGNTIYF.